This TCR beta chain originates from a study of cytomegalovirus exposure and HLA in healthy donors. Across the whole study: A prior analysis found some 110 million unique TCR beta sequences from 150 million to 200 million T cells.

Study outcomes and limitations: Reports credit the classifier with highly specific, highly sensitive diagnosis of cytomegalovirus status.

The primer mix had 60 Vbeta and 13 Jbeta primers. Clones were read by immunoSEQ multiplex PCR, and TCRdb kept only the in-frame ones, dropping some. Of hundreds of thousands of clones listed, roughly 70% are singletons. For this clone: What it recognizes is unknown.

Germline V CDR1 and CDR2: SGHDT, YYEEEE. This CDR3 has 13 amino acids. The germline V and J ends were trimmed by 1 base and 9 bases, with 11 bases remaining between them. This clonotype was obtained from a female donor in good health and CMV-seronegative. The gene calls are TRBV5-6 and TRBJ2-1; no firm D call. The material sequenced was PBMCs. Here the CDR3 reads CASSLIITGEQFF. CDR3 DNA sequence: TGTGCCAGCAGCTTGATCATAACGGGTGAGCAGTTCTTC.